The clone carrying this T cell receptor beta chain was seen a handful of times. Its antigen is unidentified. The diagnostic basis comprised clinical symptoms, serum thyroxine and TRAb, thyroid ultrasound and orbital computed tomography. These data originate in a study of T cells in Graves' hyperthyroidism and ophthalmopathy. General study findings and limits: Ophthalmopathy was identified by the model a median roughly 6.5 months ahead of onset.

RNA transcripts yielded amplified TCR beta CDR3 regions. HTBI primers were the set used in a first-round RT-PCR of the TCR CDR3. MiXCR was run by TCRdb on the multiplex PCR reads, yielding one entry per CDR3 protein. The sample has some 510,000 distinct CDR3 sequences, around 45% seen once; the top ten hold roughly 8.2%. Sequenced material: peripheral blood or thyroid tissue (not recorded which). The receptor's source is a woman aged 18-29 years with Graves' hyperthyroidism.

CDR3 region: CASKNQTSGAGELFF. CDR3 DNA: TGTGCCAGCAAAAATCAGACTAGCGGGGCCGGGGAGCTGTTTTTT. The chain is built from TRBV7-7 and TRBJ2-2; 11 nucleotides agree with TRBD2. The CDR3 covers 15 residues. Germline V lookup: CDR1 SSHAT, CDR2 FNYEAQ (reference sequence). The ends lost 7 bases at V and 6 bases at J; junction bases unmatched: 7.